This T cell receptor beta chain is drawn from a study of Graves' ophthalmopathy and Graves' hyperthyroidism (dated by TCRdb to 2017 to 2018). About the full investigation: Peripheral blood was collected at initial diagnosis, prior to any treatment. The study used TCR beta repertoire signatures to distinguish Graves' ophthalmopathy from Graves' hyperthyroidism and to predict progression to ophthalmopathy. In total, 120 to 150 blood samples were TCR-sequenced: fewer than 50 ophthalmopathy, 80 or so hyperthyroidism and some 17 hyperthyroidism-to-ophthalmopathy patients. To explore V-J signatures distinguishing ophthalmopathy from hyperthyroidism, a discovery set of around 100 patients (roughly 45 ophthalmopathy, 57 stable hyperthyroidism) was enrolled. An independent validation cohort was composed of some 18 hyperthyroidism patients and around 16 patients who later progressed from hyperthyroidism to ophthalmopathy. T-cell repertoires of thyroid tissue and blood were compared in six hyperthyroidism patients. Following sampling, methimazole starting at 30 mg daily was administered to hyperthyroidism patients, and high-dose intravenous methylprednisolone was administered to ophthalmopathy patients. Points the paper makes about the study in general: The 13-signature model separated ophthalmopathy from stable hyperthyroidism with approximately 90% sensitivity and less than 83% specificity in cross-validation, and 80%/75% in the test set. In validation, the model predicted ophthalmopathy progression with 70.59% sensitivity and roughly 72% specificity; roughly eleven predicted patients were CT-confirmed with GO in a median of around 6.5 months. Sample size was not predetermined statistically, and investigators were not blinded to group allocation. Most expanded thyroid clonotypes with frequency above 0.001 were also detected in blood, suggesting blood repertoires may reflect the thyroid immune response.

Ophthalmopathy patients had moderately to severely active disease, Clinical Activity Score of at least 3, NOSPECS grade of at least 4, and disease duration under 3 months. Patients with other autoimmune diseases, uncontrolled infections, pregnancy or lactation were excluded from the study. Diagnosis relied on clinical symptoms, serum thyroxine, TRAb, thyroid ultrasound and orbital computed tomography. PBMCs were isolated from 10 ml of fresh peripheral blood by Ficoll-Paque density gradient centrifugation. Trizol reagent was used to extract the total RNA, and its quality was then checked on an Agilent 2100 Bioanalyzer. This clonotype was found many times. This receptor's antigen is unknown. No much larger clone is present one base from it, and per-base qualities are unavailable. TCR beta CDR3 regions were amplified from RNA transcripts for repertoire sequencing. The first round of RT-PCR was done with HTBI primers and the Qiagen OneStep RT-PCR kit, and was followed by a second round of multiplex PCR, then size selection and purification. Libraries were sequenced on an Illumina HiSeq2000 using paired-end 100 bp reads. In the authors' own workflow: Reads were processed with SOAPnuke, discarding reads with adapters, uncalled bases, mean Phred below 15, or no exact constant-primer or identifier match. COPE v1.2.5 was used to merge high-quality paired reads. Clonotypes were defined as unique nucleotide sequences and were aligned to IMGT TRB V, D and J references using MiTCR v1.1. Only V-J combinations with frequency above 0.0001 were analysed, covering 99.2% of repertoires. For each V-J combination, a TCR clonal expansion and chaos score was defined as F50 clonal expansion divided by the chaos observed in the TCRdist matrix. Welch's t-statistics and random forest were used to reduce features to 13 V-J combinations, which were fed into a naive Bayes classifier. Thyroid-blood repertoire similarity was quantified with the Morisita-Horn index. Using fastp trimming at Q25 and MiXCR clonotype assembly, TCRdb reanalyzed the public sequencing data and kept in-frame beta chains. Each entry merges the rows of one CDR3 protein and shows their most common DNA and genes. The V and J calls and clone size come from TCRdb's table, not from the authors' own analysis. The sample table contains 740,000 or so distinct CDR3 sequences; only one count was recorded for roughly 41% of them. Together, the top ten hold around 40% of the sample.

The TCR comes from an adult man with Graves' ophthalmopathy. The sequenced sample was peripheral blood.

The nucleotides read TGTGCCAGCAGCTTAGGGGTTACCTATGGCTACACCTTC. Its protein reads: CASSLGVTYGYTF. This receptor chain uses TRBV7-9 and TRBJ1-2, with the D gene not clear enough to name. Reading the germline V gene (reference sequence) gives CDR1 SEHNR and CDR2 FQNEAQ. Trimming at the junction amounts to 1 base on V and 4 bases on J, and the germline ends lie 7 bases apart. Reading from cysteine to phenylalanine, the CDR3 counts 13 amino acids. The read is trimmed to its CDR3 DNA, 39 bases read in frame from base 1.